This T cell receptor (beta chain) came from a study of blood T cell repertoires in COVID-19. About the research overall: Donors in the United States, Italy and Spain gave samples during acute or convalescent COVID-19.

This CDR3 has 15 residues. After removal of 5 bases from V and 6 bases from J, the junction contained 9 bases not matched to a gene. CDR1 and CDR2 (germline): SEHNR, FQNEAQ (reference sequence). Produced via immunoSEQ multiplex PCR; TCRdb's table is partial and in-frame only. The repertoire holds 60,000 to 100,000 clones, with 80% to 90% as singletons. Sequenced: peripheral blood. The origin of this receptor is a man over 45 with active COVID-19. The chain carries TRBV7-9 and TRBJ2-3; 9 nucleotides line up with TRBD1. Here the CDR3 reads CASSPDRGVVDTQYF. The CDR3 nucleotides are TGTGCCAGCAGCCCGGACAGGGGAGTTGTGGATACGCAGTATTTT.